This T cell receptor beta chain is drawn from a study of T cells in tuberculosis. The wider study: IGRA-negative adolescents, IGRA-positive adolescents with latent tuberculosis and adults with active tuberculosis formed this South African cohort. The study, taken as a whole, reports: Cases with active tuberculosis were adults, while controls were adolescents. Active tuberculosis TCR-alpha repertoires lay closer to GMM-specific TCRs than IGRA-negative controls, suggesting clonal expansion.

Time point noted: new active TB diagnosis, blood taken before or within 7 days of starting treatment. With respect to this clone: The antigen is not known.

TCRdb keeps only in-frame clones here, not all; method: immunoSEQ multiplex PCR. The profile shows about 49,000 clones, 90% to 95% of them singletons. Trimming removed 2 bases at V and 8 bases at J, with 9 bases between. Germline CDR1 is ENHRY and CDR2 is SYGVKD. The length of the CDR3 is 12 residues. The sample here was PBMCs, taken at tuberculosis diagnosis. The J gene is TRBJ1-2, the V gene TRBV10-3; no clear D gene. The source of this sequence is an adult with tuberculosis. In DNA, the CDR3 is TGTGCCATCAGTGAGGTGCAGTCGGGCTACACCTTC. Translating gives CAISEVQSGYTF.